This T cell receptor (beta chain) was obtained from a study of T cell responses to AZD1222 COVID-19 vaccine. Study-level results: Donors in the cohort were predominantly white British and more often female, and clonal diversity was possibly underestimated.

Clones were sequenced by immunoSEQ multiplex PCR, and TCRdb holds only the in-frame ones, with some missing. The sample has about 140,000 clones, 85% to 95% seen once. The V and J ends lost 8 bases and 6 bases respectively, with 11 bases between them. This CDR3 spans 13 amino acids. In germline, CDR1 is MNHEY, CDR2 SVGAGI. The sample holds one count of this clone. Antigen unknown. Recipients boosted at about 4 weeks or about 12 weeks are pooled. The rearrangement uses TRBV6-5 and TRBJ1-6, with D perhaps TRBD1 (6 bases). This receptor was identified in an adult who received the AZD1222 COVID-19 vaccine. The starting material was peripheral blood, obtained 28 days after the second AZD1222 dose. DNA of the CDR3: TGTGCCAGCTACAGGGAGGTTAATTCACCCCTCCACTTT. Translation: CASYREVNSPLHF.